This is a list of T cell receptor beta chains from one sample in a study of T cells after posttransplantation cyclophosphamide. Assay: immunoSEQ multiplex PCR; the TCRdb copy retains only in-frame clones and omits some. Captured here are roughly 24,000 clones, none seen once; the top ten comprise 6.6%. Sequencing input: PBMCs. The source of these receptors is a woman aged 60-70 years in good health, CMV-negative, and a related stem cell transplant donor. Each CDR3 is given with its conserved first and last residue. The D gene is left open where the match is weak. Clone size is not always given. Where it is, it says once, few, many or a class for expanded clones.

D	V	size	J	CDR3	DNA
TRBD2	TRBV9	many	TRBJ2-3	CASMSGGAGTDTQYF	TGTGCCAGCATGAGCGGGGGGGCTGGCACAGATACGCAGTATTTT
.	TRBV4-3	many	TRBJ2-7	CASSRTFTNYEQYF	TGCGCCAGCAGCCGGACTTTCACTAACTACGAGCAGTACTTC
.	TRBV4-3	many	TRBJ2-7	CASSQIRSVAYEQYF	TGCGCCAGCAGCCAAATCCGGTCGGTGGCCTACGAGCAGTACTTC
.	TRBV28	many	TRBJ1-5	CASSFMGLAGDDQPQHF	TGTGCCAGCAGTTTTATGGGCTTGGCAGGGGACGATCAGCCCCAGCATTTT
TRBD1	TRBV7-2	.	TRBJ2-6	CASSSGGSGANVLTF	TGTGCCAGCAGCTCAGGGGGATCTGGGGCCAACGTCCTGACTTTC
.	TRBV27	many	TRBJ1-1	CASSSSNSGAEAFF	TGTGCCAGCAGTTCCTCGAATTCCGGGGCTGAAGCTTTCTTT
.	TRBV7-2	many	TRBJ2-1	CASSLAPGLYNEQFF	TGTGCCAGCAGCTTAGCTCCGGGTTTATACAATGAGCAGTTCTTC
TRBD2	TRBV7-2	many	TRBJ2-1	CASSPGFAGDEQFF	TGTGCCAGCAGCCCCGGGTTTGCGGGGGATGAGCAGTTCTTC
.	TRBV6-5	many	TRBJ2-7	CASRTGPSSYEQYF	TGTGCCAGCAGAACAGGCCCGAGCTCCTACGAGCAGTACTTC
TRBD2	TRBV7-9	many	TRBJ2-3	CASSVSGGHTDTQYF	TGTGCCAGCAGCGTTAGCGGGGGCCACACAGATACGCAGTATTTT
.	TRBV7-3	few	TRBJ2-3	CASSSGGTDTQYF	TGTGCCAGCAGCTCAGGGGGCACAGATACGCAGTATTTT
TRBD2	TRBV9	.	TRBJ2-7	CASSVGTQAGANEQYF	TGTGCCAGCAGCGTAGGCACACAAGCGGGAGCTAACGAGCAGTACTTC
TRBD1	TRBV25-1	few	TRBJ2-7	CASWGSSRTGSLEQYF	TGTGCCAGCTGGGGCTCTTCTCGGACAGGGTCGTTAGAGCAGTACTTC
.	TRBV5-6	many	TRBJ1-2	CASSHPRRSGYGYTF	TGTGCCAGCAGCCACCCTCGGAGGAGCGGCTATGGCTACACCTTC
TRBD1	TRBV7-9	many	TRBJ1-2	CASSPPGQGYGYTF	TGTGCCAGCAGCCCTCCGGGACAGGGCTATGGCTACACCTTC
.	TRBV9	few	TRBJ2-3	CASSVGRIITDTQYF	TGTGCCAGCAGCGTAGGCAGGATTATCACAGATACGCAGTATTTT
TRBD1	TRBV7-8	many	TRBJ2-1	CASSRAGQDYNEQFF	TGTGCCAGCAGCCGCGCCGGACAGGATTACAATGAGCAGTTCTTC
.	TRBV6-6	many	TRBJ1-6	CASSYHSSSYNSPLHF	TGTGCCAGCAGTTACCACAGCAGCTCCTATAATTCACCCCTCCACTTT
.	TRBV7-2	many	TRBJ2-5	CASSEQGGQETQYF	TGTGCCAGCAGCGAACAGGGCGGACAAGAGACCCAGTACTTC
TRBD1	TRBV15	many	TRBJ2-1	CATSTYNRGIGNEQFF	TGTGCCACCAGCACCTACAACAGGGGAATTGGCAATGAGCAGTTCTTC
.	TRBV5-1	many	TRBJ2-2	CASSLVSKPTGELFF	TGCGCCAGCAGCTTGGTTAGTAAGCCCACCGGGGAGCTGTTTTTT